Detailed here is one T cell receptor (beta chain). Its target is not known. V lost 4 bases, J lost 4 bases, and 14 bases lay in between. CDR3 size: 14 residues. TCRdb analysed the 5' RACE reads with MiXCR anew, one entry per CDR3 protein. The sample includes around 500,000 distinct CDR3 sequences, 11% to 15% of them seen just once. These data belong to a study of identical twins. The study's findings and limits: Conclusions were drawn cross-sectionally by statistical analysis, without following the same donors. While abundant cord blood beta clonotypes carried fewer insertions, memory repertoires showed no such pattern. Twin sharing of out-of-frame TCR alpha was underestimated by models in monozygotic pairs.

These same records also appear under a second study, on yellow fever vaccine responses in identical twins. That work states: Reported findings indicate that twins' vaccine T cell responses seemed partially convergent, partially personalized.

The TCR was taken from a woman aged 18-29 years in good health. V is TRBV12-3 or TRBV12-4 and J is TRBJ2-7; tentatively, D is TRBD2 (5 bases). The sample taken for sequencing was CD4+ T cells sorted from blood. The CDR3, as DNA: TGTGCCAGCAGTTACGGAGGAAAACTGTACGAGCAGTACTTC. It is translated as CASSYGGKLYEQYF.